One and the same sample provided the 8 T cell receptor beta chains below, sequenced in a study of CD8 T cells in Susac syndrome. After extraction with the RNeasy kit, about 0.45 to 1 ug of the RNA was reverse transcribed using random hexamers. Using its own MiXCR run on the immunoSEQ multiplex PCR reads, TCRdb lists one record per CDR3 protein. The table lists fewer than 90,000 distinct CDR3 sequences, 94% of them singletons, with about 0.9% in the top ten. Sequencing was carried out using CD8+ T cells from PBMCs. The receptors shown here come from a human donor with Susac syndrome.

The chain joins TRBV19 to TRBJ2-1; TRBD2 might be the D (6 bases). Germline CDR1 and CDR2: LNHDA and SQIVND (reference sequence). Between the trimmed V and J ends, which lost 7 bases and 4 bases, there was a span of 14 bases. CDR3 length: 14 residues. The CDR3 is CASTERAGYNEQFF. CDR3 DNA sequence: TGTGCCAGTACGGAAAGGGCGGGGTACAATGAGCAGTTCTTC.

The chain combines TRBV5-6 with TRBJ2-3; 9 nucleotides align to TRBD2. CDR1 SGHDT and CDR2 YYEEEE come from the germline V gene. With 4 bases clipped from V and 4 bases from J, the junction kept 10 bases outside the gene matches. The CDR3 runs 16 residues. The CDR3 DNA follows: TGTGCCAGCAGCGCCGGAGCGGGGGGAGGACCAGATACGCAGTATTTT. Its translation is CASSAGAGGGPDTQYF.

The chain carries TRBV7-2 and TRBJ2-3, with D maybe TRBD2 (5 bases). The CDR3 length is 15 residues. Trimming pared 1 base from V and 2 bases from J, leaving 10 bases between. CDR1 and CDR2 from the germline V gene are SGHTA and FQGNSA. The CDR3 is CASSLDGDPTDTQYF. DNA for the CDR3: TGTGCCAGCAGCTTAGACGGGGATCCCACAGATACGCAGTATTTT.

The chain is built from TRBV7-9 and TRBJ1-3; D is ambiguous. The germline V and J ends were trimmed by 8 bases and 3 bases, with 14 bases remaining between them. Per the germline V gene, CDR1 is SEHNR and CDR2 is FQNEAQ (reference sequence). This CDR3 comprises 14 residues. The CDR3 region has the DNA TGTGCCAGCCTTCCTATCAGAGTTGGAAACACCATATATTTT. This translates into CASLPIRVGNTIYF. Combining the CDR3 with reference TRBV7-9 and TRBJ1-3 gives the whole variable domain DTGVSQNPRHKITKRGQNVTFRCDPISEHNRLYWYRQTLGQGPEFLTYFQNEAQLEKSRLLSDRFSAERPKGSFSTLEIQRTEQGDSAMYLCASLPIRVGNTIYFGEGSWLTVV.

This clonotype came up once. This rearrangement joins TRBV7-9 to TRBJ2-1, with 12 positions matching TRBD2. This CDR3 has 16 amino acids. V was pared by 5 bases and J by 2 bases, with 4 bases of the junction left unmatched. Germline values: CDR1 SEHNR, CDR2 FQNEAQ (reference sequence). The CDR3 sequence: CASSRRTSGTYNEQFF. CDR3 nucleotide sequence: TGTGCCAGCAGCCGGCGGACTAGCGGGACCTACAATGAGCAGTTCTTC.

The V gene is TRBV12-3 or TRBV12-4, the J gene TRBJ2-3, with a tentative D call TRBD2 (6 bases). The CDR3 is made up of 16 amino acids. Trimming took off 0 bases at V and 0 bases at J, with 10 bases between the two ends. This CDR3 reads CASSLAEGPSTDTQYF. The CDR3 region has the DNA TGTGCCAGCAGTTTAGCGGAGGGGCCTAGCACAGATACGCAGTATTTT.

V gene TRBV6-5 combines with J gene TRBJ2-5; weak D call: TRBD1 (5 bases). V was trimmed by 9 bases and J by 3 bases, leaving 5 bases between them. The CDR3 contains 10 residues. The germline V gene encodes CDR1 MNHEY and CDR2 SVGAGI. DNA of the CDR3: TGTGCCAGAGGGGAAGAGACCCAGTACTTC. It yields the protein CARGEETQYF.

The chain carries TRBV24-1 and TRBJ2-5; D perhaps matches TRBD2 (5 bases). V lost 0 bases to trimming and J lost 1 base, with 8 bases between them. The CDR3 contains 15 residues. The germline V gene has CDR1 KGHDR and CDR2 SFDVKD. The CDR3 protein is CATSDLSSGQETQYF. The CDR3 DNA sequence: TGTGCCACCAGTGATTTGAGCAGCGGCCAAGAGACCCAGTACTTC.